This TCR beta chain appears in the sequencing data of a study of CD8 T cells in ankylosing spondylitis. Only a few counts were recorded for this clonotype. No antigen is known for it. Generation of TCR beta libraries employed quantitative 5'-RACE incorporating molecular barcodes. TCRdb fed the 5' RACE reads into MiXCR, producing one record per CDR3 protein. The sample holds fewer than 550,000 distinct CDR3 sequences, 5.3% seen once. The CDR3 has 16 residues. V was pared by 3 bases and J by 4 bases, with 15 bases between. Germline CDR1 is SGHTA and CDR2 is FQGNSA. Study results and caveats: CD8+ disease-linked clones were present at relatively low frequencies in blood. Earlier reports found some motif variants in synovial fluid and blood in reactive arthritis. Matched synovial fluid from ankylosing spondylitis patients was reported to be enriched for disease-linked clones. For ankylosing spondylitis blood, a TCR beta motif of 7 or 8 highly homologous variants appeared characteristic.

This chain joins TRBV7-2 and TRBJ2-2; D may be TRBD1 (6 bases). This clonotype was sampled from a male donor with ankylosing spondylitis. Sequencing was carried out using blood, either unsorted or a sorted T cell fraction (not recorded which). CDR3 region: CASSFGTGFSTGELFF. CDR3 in DNA: TGTGCCAGCAGCTTCGGTACAGGGTTTAGCACCGGGGAGCTGTTTTTT.